The present T cell receptor (beta chain) was sequenced within a study of control samples from healthy donors and cancer patients. Libraries were prepared by immunoSEQ multiplex PCR; TCRdb keeps only in-frame clonotypes and omits some of them. The sample has about 140,000 clones; about nine tenths are singletons. The V end was cut by 6 bases, the J end by 4 bases, with 15 bases between. Germline V CDR1 and CDR2: MDHEN, SYDVKM. The CDR3 consists of 14 residues. This TCR was recovered from a man younger than 45 in good health. The specimen was blood. This chain connects TRBV28 to TRBJ1-1; D call uncertain. CDR3 in amino acids: CASSSAGIGTEAFF. DNA for the CDR3: TGTGCCAGCAGCTCAGCGGGGATCGGCACTGAAGCTTTCTTT.